This T cell receptor (beta chain) was identified during a study of blood T cell repertoires in COVID-19. Looking at the study overall: Both acute and convalescent COVID-19 samples were obtained from the United States, Italy and Spain. The analysed material was cDNA or gDNA that came from T cells, B-cell-depleted T cells, or PBMCs.

The CDR3 runs to 21 residues. The ends lost 3 bases at V and 7 bases at J; junction bases unmatched: 26. Germline V gene data show CDR1 as KGHDR and CDR2 as SFDVKD. Under the authors' procedure: Nucleated cell counts were estimated from reference gene primer amplification. Method: immunoSEQ multiplex PCR; TCRdb's copy keeps in-frame clones and lacks some. V and J calls and clone size come straight from that table; D and trimming were deduced from the DNA. The data show a few hundred thousand clones, roughly 88% seen once. Sequenced: peripheral blood. V and J are TRBV24-1 and TRBJ1-5; 7 positions agree with TRBD1. The sequence came from a human donor in a cohort sampled during active COVID-19. The CDR3 loop reads CATSDPTGGRGRSDLGQPQHF. CDR3 DNA: TGTGCCACCAGTGATCCTACCGGCGGAAGGGGGCGTTCTGATCTGGGCCAGCCCCAGCATTTT.